This T cell receptor (beta chain) was profiled in a study of cytomegalovirus exposure and HLA in healthy donors. PCR involved 60 Vbeta and 13 Jbeta primers. The repertoire was sequenced with immunoSEQ multiplex PCR; TCRdb's copy has only in-frame clones and lacks some. The sample lists 88,000 or so clones, over 60% seen once, with 4.4% in the top ten. The CDR3 sequence is 15 residues long. Trimming removed 1 base from V and 7 bases from J, with 12 bases in between. Germline V lookup: CDR1 SGHRS, CDR2 YFSETQ. The chain carries TRBV5-1 and TRBJ1-6; tentative D call: TRBD1 (6 bases). The TCR originated in a male donor in good health and CMV-seropositive. The sample consisted of PBMCs. CDR3 in amino acids: CASSLRDDRNSPLHF. The CDR3 DNA is TGCGCCAGCAGCTTGCGGGATGACAGGAATTCACCCCTCCACTTT. Supplemented by reference TRBV5-1 and TRBJ1-6, the full variable domain reads KAGVTQTPRYLIKTRGQQVTLSCSPISGHRSVSWYQQTPGQGLQFLFEYFSETQRNKGNFPGRFSGRQFSNSRSEMNVSTLELGDSALYLCASSLRDDRNSPLHFGNGTRLTVT.